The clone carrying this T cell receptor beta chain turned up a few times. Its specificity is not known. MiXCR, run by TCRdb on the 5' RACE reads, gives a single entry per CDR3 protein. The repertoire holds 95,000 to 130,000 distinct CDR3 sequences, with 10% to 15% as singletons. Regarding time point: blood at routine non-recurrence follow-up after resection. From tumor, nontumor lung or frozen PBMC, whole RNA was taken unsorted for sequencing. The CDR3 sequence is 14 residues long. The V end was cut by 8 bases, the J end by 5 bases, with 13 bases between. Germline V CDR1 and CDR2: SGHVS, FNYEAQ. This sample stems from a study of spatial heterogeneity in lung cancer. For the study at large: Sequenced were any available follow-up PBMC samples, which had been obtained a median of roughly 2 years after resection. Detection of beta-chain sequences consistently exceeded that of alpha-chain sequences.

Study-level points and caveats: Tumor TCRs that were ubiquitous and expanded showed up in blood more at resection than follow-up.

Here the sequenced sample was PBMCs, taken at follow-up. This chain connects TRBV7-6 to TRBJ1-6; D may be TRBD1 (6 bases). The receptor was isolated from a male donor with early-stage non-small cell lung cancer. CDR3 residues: CASAGRGHNSPLHF. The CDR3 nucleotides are TGTGCCAGCGCTGGCAGGGGACATAATTCACCCCTCCACTTT. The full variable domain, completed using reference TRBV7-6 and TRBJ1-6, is GAGVSQSPRYKVTKRGQDVALRCDPISGHVSLYWYRQALGQGPEFLTYFNYEAQQDKSGLPNDRFSAERPEGSISTLTIQRTEQRDSAMYRCASAGRGHNSPLHFGNGTRLTVT.